The 24 T cell receptor beta chains below come from one sample, sequenced in a study of blood T cell repertoires in COVID-19. Only in-frame clones appear in the TCRdb table, and some are missing; sequencing was by immunoSEQ multiplex PCR. The sample gives 150,000 or so clones, over 75% of which show up once; approximately 11% is in the top ten. Sequencing was carried out using PBMCs or T cells enriched from blood (not recorded which). These receptors were collected from a man aged 45-60 years who had recovered from COVID-19.

V and J are TRBV27 and TRBJ2-7; 10 positions match TRBD1. Germline CDR1 MNHEY, CDR2 SMNVEV (reference sequence). Trimming cost V 5 bases and J 0 bases; bases outside gene matches: 10. This CDR3 region has 17 residues. The CDR3 bases are TGTGCCAGCAGTGCTGGTATAGGGACAGGGGCCTCCTACGAGCAGTACTTC. Protein: CASSAGIGTGASYEQYF.

The chain combines TRBV2 with TRBJ2-1; D might be TRBD2 (5 bases). Trimming stripped 9 bases from V and 4 bases from J, with 16 bases between. CDR3 length equals 14 residues. From germline, CDR1 is SNHLY and CDR2 FYNNEI. The CDR3 reads CASGTGLGYNEQFF. The CDR3 coding sequence is TGTGCCAGTGGTACGGGGTTGGGATACAATGAGCAGTTCTTC. Full variable domain (rest looked up from reference TRBV2 and TRBJ2-1): EPEVTQTPSHQVTQMGQEVILRCVPISNHLYFYWYRQILGQKVEFLVSFYNNEISEKSEIFDDQFSVERPDGSNFTLKIRSTKLEDSAMYFCASGTGLGYNEQFFGPGTRLTVL.

The chain employs TRBV18 and TRBJ1-1, with D tentatively TRBD1 (5 bases). The V and J ends lost 2 bases and 5 bases respectively, with 15 bases between them. Germline values: CDR1 KGHSH, CDR2 LQKENI. CDR3 length: 15 residues. CDR3 coding DNA: TGTGCCAGCTCACCATTGGAGGGGCTGAGGACTGAAGCTTTCTTT. Translation gives CASSPLEGLRTEAFF.

The chain joins TRBV6-5 to TRBJ1-3; TRBD1 agrees at 7 bases. CDR3 size: 15 residues. V shed 5 bases and J 2 bases; nucleotides not matched to a gene: 6. Germline V gene data show CDR1 as MNHEY and CDR2 as SVGAGI. CDR3 in amino acids: CASSQTQGAGNTIYF. Written as DNA, the CDR3 is TGTGCCAGCAGTCAGACGCAGGGGGCTGGAAACACCATATATTTT.

Only one count was recorded for this clone. The rearrangement joins TRBV19 to TRBJ2-1; D is unclear. Looked up from germline, CDR1 is LNHDA and CDR2 is SQIVND (reference sequence). Trimming took off 7 bases at V and 7 bases at J, with 17 bases between the two ends. CDR3 length: 14 amino acids. The CDR3 sequence is CASTTTLRRNEQFF. The CDR3, as DNA: TGTGCCAGTACCACGACTTTAAGGCGGAATGAGCAGTTCTTC.

J is TRBJ1-6 and V is TRBV6-4; D is uncertain. Germline CDR1 is MRHNA and CDR2 is SNTAGT. This CDR3 is 13 amino acids long. V lost 6 bases and J lost 9, with 12 bases in between. The CDR3 sequence is CASSPKLGSPLHF. CDR3 sequence (DNA): TGTGCCAGCAGCCCTAAACTAGGTTCACCCCTCCACTTT.

The chain employs TRBV9 and TRBJ1-3, with TRBD1 matching 9 bases. Germline V gene sequence: CDR1 SGDLS, CDR2 YYNGEE. V lost 2 bases to trimming and J lost 0 bases; unmatched junction nucleotides: 3. The CDR3 has 16 residues. CDR3 coding DNA: TGTGCCAGCAGCGTGGGGACAGGGCACTCTGGAAACACCATATATTTT. Amino acids: CASSVGTGHSGNTIYF.

The CDR3 region has the DNA TGCGCCAGCAGCTTGGGGCCAGGGGTTGGAAACACCATATATTTT. This gives the protein CASSLGPGVGNTIYF. The chain has TRBV5-1 and TRBJ1-3, with a tentative D call TRBD1 (6 bases). V shed 0 bases and J shed 3 bases, with 10 bases lying between them. The CDR3 is 15 amino acids. From germline, CDR1 is SGHRS and CDR2 YFSETQ.

This chain joins TRBV29-1 and TRBJ2-3; the match to TRBD2 covers 9 bases. Germline V gives CDR1 SQVTM, CDR2 ANQGSEA. Trimming removed 4 bases from V and 7 bases from J; junction bases left unmatched: 9. The length of the CDR3 is 14 residues. This chain's CDR3 is CSVVRAGGPNTQYF. CDR3 nucleotides: TGCAGCGTTGTACGGGCGGGAGGGCCAAATACGCAGTATTTT.

A few counts support this clone. The rearrangement links TRBV6-4 to TRBJ2-3; 14 bases line up with TRBD2. There are 20 residues in the CDR3. The germline V gene encodes CDR1 MRHNA and CDR2 SNTAGT. J lost 2 bases, V lost 3 bases, and 13 bases had no gene match. CDR3 coding DNA: TGTGCCAGCAGTGAGCTCGGACTAGCGGGGGGCCCGAAGGACACAGATACGCAGTATTTT. It yields the protein CASSELGLAGGPKDTDTQYF.

The rearrangement uses TRBV4-1 and TRBJ2-3; weak D call: TRBD2 (6 bases). CDR3 length equals 16 residues. Germline V gene sequence: CDR1 MGHRA, CDR2 YSYEKL. V lost 6 bases, J lost 2 bases, and 18 bases lay in between. The CDR3 coding sequence is TGCGCCAGCAGGACGATCGGGGGAGAACACACAGATACGCAGTATTTT. This translates into CASRTIGGEHTDTQYF.

This chain joins TRBV11-1 and TRBJ2-7; TRBD1 might be the D (6 bases). Germline CDR1 and CDR2: SGHAT and FQDESV (reference sequence). CDR3 length: 15 amino acids. V lost 5 bases, J lost 4 bases, and 18 bases lay in between. CDR3 sequence (DNA): TGTGCCAGCAGCCCAGGGATTACGCAGGGGTACGAGCAGTACTTC. Its protein product is CASSPGITQGYEQYF.

The chain joins TRBV7-9 to TRBJ2-5; TRBD1 might be the D (5 bases). The V end lost 3 bases, the J end lost 5 bases, and 13 bases lay between the germline ends. CDR1 and CDR2 from the germline V gene are SEHNR and FQNEAQ (reference sequence). CDR3 size: 14 residues. CDR3 coding DNA: TGTGCCAGCAGCTTTAGGGCAGGGTTGGAGACCCAGTACTTC. This translates into CASSFRAGLETQYF. Supplemented by reference TRBV7-9 and TRBJ2-5, the full variable domain reads DTGVSQNPRHKITKRGQNVTFRCDPISEHNRLYWYRQTLGQGPEFLTYFQNEAQLEKSRLLSDRFSAERPKGSFSTLEIQRTEQGDSAMYLCASSFRAGLETQYFGPGTRLLVL.

This clone was counted between two and nine times. V is TRBV11-2 and J is TRBJ1-1; 8 bases agree with TRBD1. The CDR3 has 16 residues. The V gene's germline CDR1 is SGHAT and CDR2 FQNNGV. Unmatched junction bases numbered 12, after V lost 6 bases and J lost 3 bases. In DNA, the CDR3 is TGTGCCAGCAGACTAGGGGGCCGACAGGGGTACACTGAAGCTTTCTTT. This sequence encodes CASRLGGRQGYTEAFF.

The rearrangement uses TRBV10-3 and TRBJ1-5; D is ambiguous. The CDR3 covers 14 residues. Trimming stripped 5 bases from V and 0 bases from J, with 8 bases between. CDR1 and CDR2 from the germline V gene are ENHRY and SYGVKD. The CDR3 DNA is TGTGCCATCAGTCAGGAACATAGCAATCAGCCCCAGCATTTT. Protein: CAISQEHSNQPQHF.

The chain couples TRBV19 to TRBJ1-5, with 10 bases lining up with TRBD1. After removal of 6 bases from V and 5 bases from J, the junction contained 10 bases not matched to a gene. The CDR3 spans 16 residues. Per the germline V gene, CDR1 is LNHDA and CDR2 is SQIVND (reference sequence). CDR3 in DNA: TGTGCCAGTAGACCCCGACAGGGGGCATTTGATCAGCCCCAGCATTTT. Translation: CASRPRQGAFDQPQHF.

The chain carries TRBV28 and TRBJ2-1; tentatively, D is TRBD2 (7 bases). The germline V gene encodes CDR1 MDHEN and CDR2 SYDVKM. Trimming took off 5 bases at V and 8 bases at J, with 16 bases between the two ends. The CDR3 contains 14 residues. The CDR3: CASSPRGGGDEQFF. CDR3 in DNA: TGTGCCAGCAGTCCCCGTGGGGGGGGCGATGAGCAGTTCTTC. The entire variable domain, with the rest obtained from reference TRBV28 and TRBJ2-1, is as follows: DVKVTQSSRYLVKRTGEKVFLECVQDMDHENMFWYRQDPGLGLRLIYFSYDVKMKEKGDIPEGYSVSREKKERFSLILESASTNQTSMYLCASSPRGGGDEQFFGPGTRLTVL.

This clone was detected a few times. This rearrangement joins TRBV7-2 to TRBJ2-2; possibly TRBD1 for D (6 bases). V was trimmed by 3 bases and J by 4 bases, leaving 15 bases between them. This CDR3 is 16 amino acids long. Per the germline V gene, CDR1 is SGHTA and CDR2 is FQGNSA. The CDR3, as DNA: TGTGCCAGCAGCTTTAAAGAGGGGGTATTCACCGGGGAGCTGTTTTTT. Protein sequence: CASSFKEGVFTGELFF.

The gene calls are TRBV3-1 (or the pseudogene TRBV3-2) and TRBJ1-3; D is perhaps TRBD1 (6 bases). This CDR3 contains 17 residues. Trimming took off 4 bases at V and 4 bases at J, with 20 bases between the two ends. The germline V gene has CDR1 LGHDT and CDR2 YNNKEL (reference sequence). The CDR3 nucleotides read TGTGCCAGCAGCCGCCGCATACAGGGCCGAGGGGGAAACACCATATATTTT. Residues: CASSRRIQGRGGNTIYF.

This rearrangement joins TRBV9 to TRBJ2-1; D uncertain. CDR3 length: 15 residues. Trimming took 0 bases from V and 0 from J, leaving 7 bases between them. Germline V gene data show CDR1 as SGDLS and CDR2 as YYNGEE. CDR3 coding DNA: TGTGCCAGCAGCGTAGGAGCATCCTCCTACAATGAGCAGTTCTTC. This codes for CASSVGASSYNEQFF.

The rearrangement links TRBV5-1 to TRBJ2-6; D call uncertain. V lost 4 bases and J 0 bases, leaving 8 bases between the germline ends. Germline CDR1 SGHRS, CDR2 YFSETQ. This CDR3 region has 15 residues. The CDR3 DNA reads as TGCGCCAGCAGCGAAACAGTCTCTGGGGCCAACGTCCTGACTTTC. Amino acid sequence: CASSETVSGANVLTF. Looking up the rest from reference TRBV5-1 and TRBJ2-6 gives the full variable domain: KAGVTQTPRYLIKTRGQQVTLSCSPISGHRSVSWYQQTPGQGLQFLFEYFSETQRNKGNFPGRFSGRQFSNSRSEMNVSTLELGDSALYLCASSETVSGANVLTFGAGSRLTVL.

This clone was recorded a few times. The chain employs TRBV29-1 and TRBJ2-2; D might be TRBD1 (6 bases). V lost 6 bases and J 5 bases, leaving 10 bases between the germline ends. Germline CDR1 reads SQVTM; CDR2 reads ANQGSEA. The CDR3 covers 12 residues. This chain's CDR3 is CSVKQGTGELFF. The DNA for the CDR3 is TGCAGCGTAAAGCAGGGGACCGGGGAGCTGTTTTTT.

This chain uses TRBV28 with TRBJ1-6, with D tentatively TRBD1 (6 bases). CDR3 size: 14 residues. Germline CDR1 MDHEN, CDR2 SYDVKM. Trimming left V 6 bases short and J 7 bases short, with 13 bases between. The CDR3 DNA sequence: TGTGCCAGCAGCCTCGGACAGAAGAATTCACCCCTCCACTTT. Encoded protein: CASSLGQKNSPLHF. The variable domain in full, completed from reference TRBV28 and TRBJ1-6, reads DVKVTQSSRYLVKRTGEKVFLECVQDMDHENMFWYRQDPGLGLRLIYFSYDVKMKEKGDIPEGYSVSREKKERFSLILESASTNQTSMYLCASSLGQKNSPLHFGNGTRLTVT.

The chain employs TRBV14 and TRBJ2-5, with a tentative D call TRBD1 (5 bases). The CDR3 is 14 residues long. Germline CDR1 reads SGHDN; CDR2 reads FVKESK. The ends were cut back, 8 bases at V and 5 bases at J, with 18 bases in the middle. The chain's CDR3 is CASPNGHFVETQYF. The CDR3 nucleotides read TGTGCCAGCCCGAACGGACATTTCGTCGAGACCCAGTACTTC.